This is a list of T cell receptor beta chains from one sample in a study of cytomegalovirus exposure and HLA in healthy donors. Assay: immunoSEQ multiplex PCR; the TCRdb copy retains only in-frame clones and omits some. This sample has approximately 280,000 clones, with around 90% found just once. The specimen sequenced was PBMCs. The receptors shown here come from a woman between 18 and 30 years old in good health and CMV-seronegative. Both conserved end residues are part of each CDR3. D genes are given only for firm matches. Expanded clones get a size class; other rows say once, few or many, or leave the size out.

clone size	D gene	V gene	J gene	CDR3 DNA	CDR3 protein
once	.	TRBV30	TRBJ1-2	TGTGCCTGGAGTACCGCCCAGGGGGGCTACACCTTC	CAWSTAQGGYTF
once	TRBD2	TRBV5-1	TRBJ2-4	TGCGCCAGCAGCTTGACGACTAGCGGGGGCAGCATTCAGTACTTC	CASSLTTSGGSIQYF
.	.	TRBV5-6	TRBJ1-4	TGTGCCAGCAGCTTTTTCGGGACAACTAATGAAAAACTGTTTTTT	CASSFFGTTNEKLFF
.	TRBD2	TRBV15	TRBJ2-7	TGTGCCACCAGCAGGCGGGGGGGCCGATACGAGCAGTACTTC	CATSRRGGRYEQYF
.	.	TRBV4-1	TRBJ2-3	TGCGCCAGCAGCCCTGAAGGGGGTCTCGGCACAGATACGCAGTATTTT	CASSPEGGLGTDTQYF
.	TRBD2	TRBV19	TRBJ2-1	TGTGCCAGTAGTATAGACGGGGGGGCCTTAGAAAATGAGCAGTTCTTC	CASSIDGGALENEQFF
few	TRBD1	TRBV25-1	TRBJ1-4	TGTGCCAGCAGTGAGGGACAGCCAGCCGAAAAACTGTTTTTT	CASSEGQPAEKLFF
.	TRBD1	TRBV9	TRBJ1-2	TGTGCCAGCAGAGGGACAGAATCCTATGGCTACACCTTC	CASRGTESYGYTF
.	.	TRBV5-1	TRBJ2-5	TGCGCCAGCAGCTTGTCGACCAGGCAAGAGACCCAGTACTTC	CASSLSTRQETQYF
.	TRBD1	TRBV6-4	TRBJ1-6	TGTGCCGGTAGACAGGGTTATCGCCCGAGCTCCTATAATTCACCCCTCCACTTT	CAGRQGYRPSSYNSPLHF
.	.	TRBV6-5	TRBJ1-1	TGTGCCAGCAGTTCCCTACACGCGGGCACTGAAGCTTTCTTT	CASSSLHAGTEAFF
.	.	TRBV5-1	TRBJ2-5	TGCGCCAGCGGCTTGAGGACAGACGGGGAGACCCAGTACTTC	CASGLRTDGETQYF
.	TRBD1	TRBV19	TRBJ2-3	TGTGCCAGTAGTTCCCCCCGACAGGGGGAAAGCGCAGATACGCAGTATTTT	CASSSPRQGESADTQYF
once	TRBD2	TRBV15	TRBJ2-7	TGTGCCACCAGCAGCCTCGTATTAACAGCGGGGACCCCAAACGAGCAGTACTTC	CATSSLVLTAGTPNEQYF
.	TRBD2	TRBV5-1	TRBJ2-5	TGCGCCAGCAGCCCAACGAGCTGGACTAGCGGGGGGGCCGGGGAGACCCAGTACTTC	CASSPTSWTSGGAGETQYF
.	.	TRBV6-5	TRBJ1-2	TGTGCCACCTACGATAGGGGCAGCTTCTATGGCTACACCTTC	CATYDRGSFYGYTF
few	.	TRBV18	TRBJ1-3	TGTGCCAGCTCACGGCAGGGGATAAATGGAAACACCATATATTTT	CASSRQGINGNTIYF
.	.	TRBV4-1	TRBJ2-1	TGCGCCAGCAGCCTCTTGATGGCTGGTGAGCAGTTCTTC	CASSLLMAGEQFF
.	TRBD2	TRBV6-4	TRBJ2-1	TGTGCCAGCAGTGAAAGACTAGCGGGGGGAAGTTCCTACAATGAGCAGTTCTTC	CASSERLAGGSSYNEQFF
.	.	TRBV19	TRBJ1-2	TGTGCCAGTAGTCACCCGACAGCCTTCTATGGCTACACCTTC	CASSHPTAFYGYTF
few	.	TRBV25-1	TRBJ1-2	TGTGCCAGCAGTACCCGGGCCCCCCCGGGGGGCTACACCTTC	CASSTRAPPGGYTF
.	TRBD2	TRBV5-1	TRBJ2-7	TGCGCCAGCAGCTTCGGGGGGGCCTACGAGCAGTACTTC	CASSFGGAYEQYF
.	.	TRBV7-8	TRBJ1-2	TGTGCCAGCAGCTTAGCGCTCAGGGATCTCGGCTACACCTTC	CASSLALRDLGYTF
few	.	TRBV5-1	TRBJ1-1	TGCGCCAGCAGTCGGAGTGACACTGAAGCTTTCTTT	CASSRSDTEAFF
.	.	TRBV6-6	TRBJ2-7	TGTGCCAGCAGCAGGGGTTCCTACGAGCAGTACTTC	CASSRGSYEQYF
.	.	TRBV6-6	TRBJ1-2	TGTGCCAGCAGTTACTCGGTCAGCGGATCGGCTGGCTACACCTTC	CASSYSVSGSAGYTF
.	TRBD1	TRBV2	TRBJ2-2	TGTGCCAGCAGTGGACAGGGGGCGAACACCGGGGAGCTGTTTTTT	CASSGQGANTGELFF
.	.	TRBV6-5	TRBJ2-7	TGTGCCAGCAGCGGTGGACTTACGTACGAGCAGTACTTC	CASSGGLTYEQYF
.	.	TRBV6-5	TRBJ1-3	TGTGCCAGCAGACAAACAGGGTTCTCTGGAAACACCATATATTTT	CASRQTGFSGNTIYF
.	TRBD2	TRBV2	TRBJ2-1	TGTGCCAGCCTTAGACTAGCGGGGAACAATGAGCAGTTCTTC	CASLRLAGNNEQFF
once	.	TRBV27	TRBJ1-6	TGTGCCAGCAGTTTCTACAGCGACAGACTAGATTCACCCCTCCACTTT	CASSFYSDRLDSPLHF
once	.	TRBV7-9	TRBJ2-3	TGTGCCAGCAGCTTGGACCGTCAGCAGGCCCGCGGGGCAGATACGCAGTATTTT	CASSLDRQQARGADTQYF
.	TRBD1	TRBV11-3	TRBJ2-3	TGTGCCAGCAGCTTAGGGAACAGGGGTAGCACAGATACGCAGTATTTT	CASSLGNRGSTDTQYF
.	.	TRBV5-4	TRBJ1-1	TGTGCCAGCAGCTTGGAACAGGTTGGGGAAGCTTTCTTT	CASSLEQVGEAFF
.	TRBD1	TRBV30	TRBJ1-2	TGTGCCTACCAAAGGGCCGGGACAGGGGTTGGCGGCTACACCTTC	CAYQRAGTGVGGYTF
few	.	TRBV6-1	TRBJ2-2	TGTGCCAGCGGAACAGGAGGGGACACCGGGGAGCTGTTTTTT	CASGTGGDTGELFF
.	TRBD1	TRBV7-9	TRBJ1-1	TGTTCCAGCAGACAGGGCCCTGAAGCTTTCTTT	CSSRQGPEAFF
.	.	TRBV11-2	TRBJ2-7	TGTGCCAGCAGCCCCGGGACTGCCTCGGTCGAGCAGTACTTC	CASSPGTASVEQYF
.	TRBD2	TRBV27	TRBJ2-7	TGTGCCAGCAGTTTATTCAATCTAGCGGGCTTCTCCTACGAGCAGTACTTC	CASSLFNLAGFSYEQYF
.	.	TRBV7-6	TRBJ1-5	TGTGCCAGCAGCTTGAAAGGGGATCAGCCCCAGCATTTT	CASSLKGDQPQHF
.	TRBD1	TRBV5-1	TRBJ2-7	TGCGCCAGCAGGGGGGACAGGGGATGGCGCGAGCAGTACTTC	CASRGDRGWREQYF
.	.	TRBV27	TRBJ2-7	TGTGCCAGCAGTTTACCGGGGACCTACGAGCAGTACTTC	CASSLPGTYEQYF
.	.	TRBV6-6	TRBJ1-2	TGTGCCAGCAACCGCCCCGCCGGGGTGGACTATGGCTACACCTTC	CASNRPAGVDYGYTF
once	.	TRBV11-2	TRBJ2-7	TGTGCCAGCAGCCCCGACTCGTCGGCGGTCGAGCAGTACTTC	CASSPDSSAVEQYF
.	TRBD1	TRBV9	TRBJ1-1	TGTGCCAGCAGCAGCGGACAGGGAGGGACTGAAGCTTTCTTT	CASSSGQGGTEAFF
.	TRBD1	TRBV5-8	TRBJ1-2	TGTGCCAGCAGCACGCCGGGACAGGGTTGGAATGGCTACACCTTC	CASSTPGQGWNGYTF
.	TRBD1	TRBV6-1	TRBJ1-5	TGTGCCAGCAGTGCCCGACAGGGGAGGCAGCCCCAGCATTTT	CASSARQGRQPQHF
.	TRBD1	TRBV6-6	TRBJ2-1	TGTGCCAGCAGTTACTCTAGGGACAGGAACTACAATGAGCAGTTCTTC	CASSYSRDRNYNEQFF
.	TRBD2	TRBV10-1	TRBJ2-3	TGCGCCAGCAGTGAGGTAGCGGTAGGACTAGCTGGTTTCTTGAATTTT	CASSEVAVGLAGFLNF
.	.	TRBV27	TRBJ1-1	TGTGCCAGCAGTCAATCAGGGGTATGGACTGAAGCTTTCTTT	CASSQSGVWTEAFF
.	TRBD1	TRBV9	TRBJ2-3	TGTGCCAGCAGCCCCGACAGGGGGCTTGTGGATACGCAGTATTTT	CASSPDRGLVDTQYF
once	TRBD1	TRBV4-1	TRBJ1-4	TGCGCCAGCAGCCCCTCGACAGGGTCGAGAGAAAAACTGTTTTTT	CASSPSTGSREKLFF
.	TRBD1	TRBV11-2	TRBJ1-6	TGTGCCAGCAGCTTAGAATCTCGGACAGGGCAGGGTTCACCCCTCCACTTT	CASSLESRTGQGSPLHF
.	.	TRBV7-3	TRBJ1-6	TGTGCCAGCAGCTTAGGAGGGTCAGAGGGATATTCACCCCTCCACTTT	CASSLGGSEGYSPLHF
.	TRBD1	TRBV27	TRBJ1-4	TGTGCCACCAGACGGCTGACGAGGGGGCCTAATGAAAAACTGTTTTTT	CATRRLTRGPNEKLFF
.	TRBD1	TRBV9	TRBJ2-2	TGTGCCAGCAGCGTAGGGGACAGACCTCCGAACACCGGGGAGCTGTTTTTT	CASSVGDRPPNTGELFF
.	TRBD1	TRBV19	TRBJ1-2	TGTGCCAGTAGGACAGGGACCTCCTTCAATGGCTACACCTTC	CASRTGTSFNGYTF
.	.	TRBV15	TRBJ1-4	TGTGCCACCAGCAGAGATGATTCAGGGACTAATGAAAAACTGTTTTTT	CATSRDDSGTNEKLFF
.	TRBD2	TRBV4-1	TRBJ2-1	TGCGCCAGCAGCCCTCGGACTAGCGGGGGAGAGCAGTTCTTC	CASSPRTSGGEQFF